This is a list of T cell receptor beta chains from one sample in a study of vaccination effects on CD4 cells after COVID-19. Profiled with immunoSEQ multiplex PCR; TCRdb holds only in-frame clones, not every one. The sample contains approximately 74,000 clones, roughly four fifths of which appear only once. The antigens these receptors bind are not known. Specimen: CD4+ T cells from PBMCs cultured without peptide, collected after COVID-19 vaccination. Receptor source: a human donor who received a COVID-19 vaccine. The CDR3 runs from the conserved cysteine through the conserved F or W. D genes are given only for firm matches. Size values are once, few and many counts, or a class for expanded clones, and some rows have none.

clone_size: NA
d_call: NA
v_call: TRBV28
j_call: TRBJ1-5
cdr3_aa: CASRDPPYQPQHF
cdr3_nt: TGTGCCAGCCGGGACCCACCATATCAGCCCCAGCATTTT

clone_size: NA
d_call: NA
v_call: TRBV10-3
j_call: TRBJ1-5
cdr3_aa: CAISDGGSNQPQHF
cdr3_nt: TGTGCCATCAGTGACGGGGGTAGCAATCAGCCCCAGCATTTT

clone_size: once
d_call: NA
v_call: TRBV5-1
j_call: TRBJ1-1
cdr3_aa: CASMKSTDTEAFF
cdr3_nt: TGCGCCAGCATGAAGAGCACGGACACTGAAGCTTTCTTT

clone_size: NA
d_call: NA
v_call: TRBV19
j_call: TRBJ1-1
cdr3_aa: CASSSYEGGGGAFF
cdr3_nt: TGTGCCAGTAGTAGTTATGAGGGTGGCGGTGGAGCTTTCTTT

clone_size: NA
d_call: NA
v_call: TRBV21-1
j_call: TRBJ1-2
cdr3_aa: CASSKGLDRAGGYTF
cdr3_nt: TGTGCCAGCAGCAAAGGATTGGACAGGGCTGGTGGCTACACCTTC

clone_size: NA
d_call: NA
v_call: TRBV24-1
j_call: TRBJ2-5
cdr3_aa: CATSDPAGDIGGTQYF
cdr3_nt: TGTGCCACCAGTGATCCGGCAGGGGACATCGGCGGGACCCAGTACTTC

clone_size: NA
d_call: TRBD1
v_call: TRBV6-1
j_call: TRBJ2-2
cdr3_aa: CASSGPQGARAGELFF
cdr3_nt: TGTGCCAGCAGTGGCCCCCAGGGGGCGCGGGCCGGGGAGCTGTTTTTT

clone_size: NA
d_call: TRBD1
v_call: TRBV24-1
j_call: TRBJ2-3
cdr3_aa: CATTGQGTDTQYF
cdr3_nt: TGTGCCACCACCGGACAGGGAACAGATACGCAGTATTTT

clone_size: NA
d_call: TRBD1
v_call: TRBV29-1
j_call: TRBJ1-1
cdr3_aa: CSAVGTGARMNTEAFF
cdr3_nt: TGCAGCGCTGTAGGGACAGGGGCCCGGATGAACACTGAAGCTTTCTTT

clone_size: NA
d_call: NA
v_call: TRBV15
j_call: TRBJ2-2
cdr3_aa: CATSRDGQNTGELFF
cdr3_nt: TGTGCCACCAGCAGAGATGGACAAAACACCGGGGAGCTGTTTTTT

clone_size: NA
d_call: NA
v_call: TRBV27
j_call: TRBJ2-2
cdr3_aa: CASSQTGNTGELFF
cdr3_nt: TGTGCCAGCAGTCAGACAGGAAACACCGGGGAGCTGTTTTTT

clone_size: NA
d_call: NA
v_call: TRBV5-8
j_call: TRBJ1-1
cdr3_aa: CASPVWGDKREAFF
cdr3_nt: TGTGCCAGCCCTGTTTGGGGGGACAAAAGAGAAGCTTTCTTT

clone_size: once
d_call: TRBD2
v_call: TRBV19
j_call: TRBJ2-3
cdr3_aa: CASSITSGRTDTQYF
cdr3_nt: TGTGCCAGTAGTATTACTAGCGGACGCACAGATACGCAGTATTTT

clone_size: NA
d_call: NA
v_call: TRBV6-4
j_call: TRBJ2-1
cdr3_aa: CASSASSEYNEQFF
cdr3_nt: TGTGCCAGCAGTGCGTCGAGCGAATACAATGAGCAGTTCTTC

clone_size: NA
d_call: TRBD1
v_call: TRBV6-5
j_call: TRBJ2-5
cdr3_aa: CASRRQGLADSGQYF
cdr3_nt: TGTGCCAGCAGGCGACAGGGGCTAGCAGACTCGGGCCAGTACTTC

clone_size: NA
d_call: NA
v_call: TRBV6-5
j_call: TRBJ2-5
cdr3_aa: CASSYSGETQYF
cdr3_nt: TGTGCCAGCAGTTACTCTGGAGAGACCCAGTACTTC

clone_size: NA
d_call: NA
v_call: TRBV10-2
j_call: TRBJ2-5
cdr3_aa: CASRRGGRVETQYF
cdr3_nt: TGCGCCAGCCGGAGGGGGGGGCGCGTGGAGACCCAGTACTTC

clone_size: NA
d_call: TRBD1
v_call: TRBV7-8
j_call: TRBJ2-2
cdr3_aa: CASRPGTGDTGELFF
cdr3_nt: TGTGCCAGCAGACCAGGGACAGGGGATACCGGGGAGCTGTTTTTT

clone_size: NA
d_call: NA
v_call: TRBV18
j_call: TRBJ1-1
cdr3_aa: CASSPSTGLNTEAFF
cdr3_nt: TGTGCCAGCTCACCGTCGACAGGACTGAACACTGAAGCTTTCTTT

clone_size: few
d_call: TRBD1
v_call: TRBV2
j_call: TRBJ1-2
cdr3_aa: CASSGQGDYGYTF
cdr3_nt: TGTGCCAGCTCGGGACAGGGGGACTATGGCTACACCTTC

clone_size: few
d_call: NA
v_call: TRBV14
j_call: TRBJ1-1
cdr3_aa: CASSQDPGYRAFF
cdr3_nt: TGTGCCAGCAGCCAAGACCCTGGATACAGGGCTTTCTTT

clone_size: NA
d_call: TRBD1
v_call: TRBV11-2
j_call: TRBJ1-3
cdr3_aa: CASSSGQGGNTIYF
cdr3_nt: TGTGCCAGCAGCTCGGGACAGGGGGGAAACACCATATATTTT

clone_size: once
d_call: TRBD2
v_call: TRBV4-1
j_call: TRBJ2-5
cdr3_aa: CASSQDRRGGQETQYF
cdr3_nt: TGCGCCAGCAGCCAAGATCGGCGGGGGGGCCAAGAGACCCAGTACTTC

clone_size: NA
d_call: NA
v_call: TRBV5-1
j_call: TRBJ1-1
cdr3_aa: CASSSLGVTEAFF
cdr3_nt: TGCGCCAGCAGCTCCCTGGGGGTGACTGAAGCTTTCTTT

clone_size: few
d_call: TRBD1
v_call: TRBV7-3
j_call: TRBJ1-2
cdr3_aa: CASSIRQGGGYTF
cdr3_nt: TGTGCCAGCAGCATCCGACAGGGTGGCGGCTACACCTTC

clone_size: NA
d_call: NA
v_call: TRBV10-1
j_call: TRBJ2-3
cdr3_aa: CASQPRSGRLTDTQYF
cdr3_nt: TGCGCCAGCCAACCGAGGAGCGGACGACTCACAGATACGCAGTATTTT

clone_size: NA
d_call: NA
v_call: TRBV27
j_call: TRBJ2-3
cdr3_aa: CASRFSDTQYF
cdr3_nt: TGTGCCAGCAGGTTCTCGGATACGCAGTATTTT

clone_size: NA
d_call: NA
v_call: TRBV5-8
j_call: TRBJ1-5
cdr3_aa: CASSLHTGFSSNQPQHF
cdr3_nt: TGTGCCAGCAGCCTACATACAGGGTTCTCTAGCAATCAGCCCCAGCATTTT

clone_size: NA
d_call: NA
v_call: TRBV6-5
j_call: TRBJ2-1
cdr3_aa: CASSYSGQGSYNEQFF
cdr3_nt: TGTGCCAGCAGTTACTCGGGCCAGGGCTCCTACAATGAGCAGTTCTTC